This note documents a single T cell receptor beta chain sequence. Its antigen is still unknown. This specimen comes from a study of cytomegalovirus exposure and HLA in healthy donors. Study background: Around 89 million unique TCRs from HLA-typed donors made up an early data release.

The CDR3 is 11 amino acids. Per germline, CDR1 SEHNR and CDR2 FQNEAQ (reference sequence). With 4 bases removed from V and 5 bases from J, the gap between germline ends came to 5 bases. Vbeta (60) and Jbeta (13) primers were used in the PCR. In the original analysis: A later analysis tallied some 80 million unique TCR beta chains, around 12 million of them shared. Profiled with immunoSEQ multiplex PCR; TCRdb holds only in-frame clones, not every one. That table is the source of V, J and clone size, and D and trimming were worked out from the DNA. The table lists over 70,000 clones, roughly 80% of them singletons, with roughly 25% in the top ten. Study-level points and caveats: Later analysis identified several of the most significant clusters that appeared linked to common viral pathogens.

The V gene is TRBV7-9, the J gene TRBJ2-5; D gene ambiguous. This clonotype originated in a woman between 50 and 59 years old in good health and CMV-seropositive. The sequencing input was PBMCs. The CDR3 DNA reads as TGTGCCAGCAGCTCGAGGGAGACCCAGTACTTC. This gives the protein CASSSRETQYF.